The following is a T cell receptor beta chain sequence with its context. TCRdb keeps only in-frame clones here, not all; method: immunoSEQ multiplex PCR. The table records more than 50,000 clones, around 80% of them present only once. The data stem from a study of T cell responses to AZD1222 COVID-19 vaccine. Germline V lookup: CDR1 KGHDR, CDR2 SFDVKD. There are 17 residues in the CDR3. Trimming at V came to 0 bases and at J to 3 bases, leaving 7 bases not matched to a gene. Sequencing used peripheral blood, obtained on day 0 of AZD1222 vaccination. This chain links TRBV24-1 with TRBJ2-1; TRBD2 matches at 7 bases. The sequence was collected from an adult in good health. CDR3 nucleotides: TGTGCCACCAGTGATTTGCCCCACAGCGGGAACTACAATGAGCAGTTCTTC. This sequence encodes CATSDLPHSGNYNEQFF.